The present T cell receptor beta chain was sequenced within a study of cytomegalovirus exposure and HLA in healthy donors. Whole-study results and caveats: Later analysis indicated greater clonal expansion among HLA-associated TCR beta chains than among equally common other chains.

This CDR3 is 15 amino acids long. CDR1 KGHSH and CDR2 LQKENI come from the germline V gene. The PCR contained 60 Vbeta and 13 Jbeta primers. The data were produced by immunoSEQ multiplex PCR, yet TCRdb's version contains in-frame clones alone and is incomplete. There are over 50,000 clones in the sample; around 92% occur only once, and over 1.2% lies in the top ten. This clone was recorded once. Its antigen is still unknown. The chain employs TRBV18 and TRBJ2-5; 10 nucleotides match TRBD1. The DNA matches TRBJ2-7 better at its end, which makes the J call doubtful. The source material was PBMCs. This TCR was recovered from a man between 25 and 39 years old in good health and CMV-seropositive. The CDR3 loop reads CASSPRDRGVGEQYF. In nucleotides, the CDR3 is TGTGCCAGCTCACCCCGGGACAGGGGAGTAGGCGAGCAGTACTTC.